This T cell receptor (beta chain) was sequenced during a study of T cells after yellow fever vaccination. At least ten counts were recorded for this clonotype. Synthesis of TCR cDNA relied on 5'RACE template switching, which attached a universal primer site and UMIs. One entry per CDR3 protein, called by TCRdb with MiXCR from the 5' RACE reads. The sample gives about 330,000 distinct CDR3 sequences, around 6.8% of which show up once; 15% to 20% is in the top ten. The source material was PBMCs, sampled roughly 47 days after the first yellow fever vaccination. This sequence originates from a man younger than 35 who received the YFV17D yellow fever vaccine.

CDR3 DNA sequence: TGTGCCAGCAGCTTCAGGAGAGAGACCCAGTACTTC. Amino acids: CASSFRRETQYF. The chain uses TRBV5-5 and TRBJ2-5; D is undetermined. V was pared by 2 bases and J by 4 bases, with 6 bases between. The CDR3 is 12 amino acids. Germline lookup yields CDR1 SGHKS and CDR2 YYEKEE (reference sequence).